This TCR beta chain came from a study of blood T cell repertoires in COVID-19. Study context: Researchers got acute and convalescent COVID-19 samples from the United States, Italy and Spain. T cells, B-cell-depleted T cells, or PBMCs provided the cDNA or gDNA that served as material.

Trimming pared 5 bases from V and 6 bases from J, leaving 17 bases between. Germline V gene sequence: CDR1 SGHTA, CDR2 FQGNSA. This CDR3 is built from 14 residues. The Seattle patients joined while their infection was active and were tracked longitudinally afterward. Sequencing used immunoSEQ multiplex PCR; TCRdb keeps in-frame clones, though not all of them. This repertoire shows 15,000 to 20,000 clones, under 85% found once; its top ten account for around a sixth. The table lists this clone with a count of one. The TCR sequence derives from a man between 65 and 79 years old with COVID-19, enrolled during active disease. The V and J genes are TRBV7-2 and TRBJ2-7; possible D gene TRBD2, 7 bases. The specimen was peripheral blood. The CDR3 here is CASSQDWGGAEQYF. The DNA of the CDR3 is TGTGCCAGCAGCCAGGACTGGGGGGGCGCCGAGCAGTACTTC.